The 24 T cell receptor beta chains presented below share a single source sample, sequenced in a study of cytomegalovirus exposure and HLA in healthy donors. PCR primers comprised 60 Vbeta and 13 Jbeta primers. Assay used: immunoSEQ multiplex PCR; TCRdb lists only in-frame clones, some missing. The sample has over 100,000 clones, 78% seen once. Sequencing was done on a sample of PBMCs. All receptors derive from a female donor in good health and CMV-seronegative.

As DNA, the CDR3 is TGTGCCAGCAGCCCTGGAGGGAACACCATATATTTT. This translates into CASSPGGNTIYF. The J gene is TRBJ1-3, the V gene TRBV5-6, with D hard to call. Looked up from germline, CDR1 is SGHDT and CDR2 is YYEEEE. V was pared by 4 bases and J by 7 bases, with 9 bases between. This CDR3 region has 12 residues.

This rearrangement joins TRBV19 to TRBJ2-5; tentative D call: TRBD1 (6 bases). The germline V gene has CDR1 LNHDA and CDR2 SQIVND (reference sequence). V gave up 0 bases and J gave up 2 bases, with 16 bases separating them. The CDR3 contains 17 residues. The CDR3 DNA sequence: TGTGCCAGTAGTATAGATCCCGCGGACAGCCAACAAGAGACCCAGTACTTC. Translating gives CASSIDPADSQQETQYF.

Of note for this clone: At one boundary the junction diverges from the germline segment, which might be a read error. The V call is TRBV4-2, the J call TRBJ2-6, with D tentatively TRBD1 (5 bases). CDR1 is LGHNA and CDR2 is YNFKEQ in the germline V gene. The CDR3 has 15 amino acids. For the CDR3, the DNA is TGTGCCAGCAGCCAGTACTACTCTGGGGCCAACGGCCTGACTTTC. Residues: CASSQYYSGANGLTF.

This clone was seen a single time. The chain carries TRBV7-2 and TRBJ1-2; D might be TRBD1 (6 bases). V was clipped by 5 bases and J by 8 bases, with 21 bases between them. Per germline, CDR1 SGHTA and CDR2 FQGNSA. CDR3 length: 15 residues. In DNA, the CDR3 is TGTGCCAGCAGCCATTCAGGGGCCGCGCTGTTGGGCTACACCTTC. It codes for CASSHSGAALLGYTF.

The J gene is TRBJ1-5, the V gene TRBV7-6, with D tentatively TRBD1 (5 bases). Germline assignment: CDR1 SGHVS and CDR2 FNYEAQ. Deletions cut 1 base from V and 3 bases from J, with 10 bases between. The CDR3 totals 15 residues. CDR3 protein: CASSLGQGDNQPQHF. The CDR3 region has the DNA TGTGCCAGCAGCTTAGGCCAGGGCGACAATCAGCCCCAGCATTTT.

The CDR3 loop reads CASSFVAAYEQYF. In nucleotides, the CDR3 is TGTGCCAGCAGTTTTGTCGCCGCCTACGAGCAGTACTTC. V gene TRBV28 combines with J gene TRBJ2-5; no clear D gene. The closer fit of TRBJ2-7 to the DNA end suggests the J call may be wrong. This CDR3 comprises 13 residues. Germline V gene data show CDR1 as MDHEN and CDR2 as SYDVKM.

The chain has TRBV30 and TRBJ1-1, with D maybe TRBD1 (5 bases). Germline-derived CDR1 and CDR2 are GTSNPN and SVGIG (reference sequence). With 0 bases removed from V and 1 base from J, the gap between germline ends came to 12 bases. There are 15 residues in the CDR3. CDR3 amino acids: CAWSVLGGGNTEAFF. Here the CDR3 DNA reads TGTGCCTGGAGTGTACTCGGGGGTGGGAACACTGAAGCTTTCTTT.

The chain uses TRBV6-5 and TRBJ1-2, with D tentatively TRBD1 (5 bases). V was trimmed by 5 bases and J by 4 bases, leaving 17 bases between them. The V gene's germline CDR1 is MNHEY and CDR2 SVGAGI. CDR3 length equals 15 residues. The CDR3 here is CASSKRGRGSYGYTF. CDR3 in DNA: TGTGCCAGCAGTAAACGGGGACGGGGGAGCTATGGCTACACCTTC.

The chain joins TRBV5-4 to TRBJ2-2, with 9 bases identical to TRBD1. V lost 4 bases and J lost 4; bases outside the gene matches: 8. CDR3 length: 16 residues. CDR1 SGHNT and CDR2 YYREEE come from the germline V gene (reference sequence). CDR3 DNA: TGTGCCAGCAGCGCACCGGGACAGGGTAGCACCGGGGAGCTGTTTTTT. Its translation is CASSAPGQGSTGELFF.

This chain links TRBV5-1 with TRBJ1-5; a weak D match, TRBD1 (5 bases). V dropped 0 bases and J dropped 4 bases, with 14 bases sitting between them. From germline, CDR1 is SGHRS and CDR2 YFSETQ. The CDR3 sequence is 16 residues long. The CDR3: CASSLEGLISNQPQHF. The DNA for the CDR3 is TGCGCCAGCAGCTTGGAGGGACTAATATCGAATCAGCCCCAGCATTTT.

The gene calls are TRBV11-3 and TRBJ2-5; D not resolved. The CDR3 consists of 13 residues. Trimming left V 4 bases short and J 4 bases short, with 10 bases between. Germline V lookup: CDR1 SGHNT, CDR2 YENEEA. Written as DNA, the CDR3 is TGTGCCAGCAGCTCATCCAACACAGAGACCCAGTACTTC. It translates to CASSSSNTETQYF.

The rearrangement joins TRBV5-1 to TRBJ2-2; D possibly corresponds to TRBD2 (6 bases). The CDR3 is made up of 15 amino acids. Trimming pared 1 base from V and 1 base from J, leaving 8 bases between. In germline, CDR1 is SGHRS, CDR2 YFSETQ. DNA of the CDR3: TGCGCCAGCAGCTTGATGGGGGGGAACACCGGGGAGCTGTTTTTT. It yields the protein CASSLMGGNTGELFF.

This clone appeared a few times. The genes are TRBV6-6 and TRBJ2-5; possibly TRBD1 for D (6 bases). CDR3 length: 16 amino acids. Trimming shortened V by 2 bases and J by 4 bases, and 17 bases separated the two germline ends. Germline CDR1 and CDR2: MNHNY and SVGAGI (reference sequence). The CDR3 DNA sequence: TGTGCCAGCAGTTACCCAAGCACAGGGTTGGGAGAGACCCAGTACTTC. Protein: CASSYPSTGLGETQYF.

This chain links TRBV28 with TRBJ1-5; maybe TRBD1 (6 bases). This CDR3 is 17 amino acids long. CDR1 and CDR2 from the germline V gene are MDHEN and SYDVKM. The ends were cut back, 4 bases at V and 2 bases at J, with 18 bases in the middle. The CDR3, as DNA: TGTGCCAGCAGTTCCAGCCTGTACCGACAGGGCAATCAGCCCCAGCATTTT. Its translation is CASSSSLYRQGNQPQHF.

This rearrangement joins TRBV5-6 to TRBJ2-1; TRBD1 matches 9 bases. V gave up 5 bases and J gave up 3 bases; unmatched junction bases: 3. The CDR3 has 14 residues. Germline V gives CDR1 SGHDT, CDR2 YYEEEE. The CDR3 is CASRPGQGYNEQFF. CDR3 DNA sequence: TGTGCCAGCAGACCGGGACAGGGCTACAATGAGCAGTTCTTC.

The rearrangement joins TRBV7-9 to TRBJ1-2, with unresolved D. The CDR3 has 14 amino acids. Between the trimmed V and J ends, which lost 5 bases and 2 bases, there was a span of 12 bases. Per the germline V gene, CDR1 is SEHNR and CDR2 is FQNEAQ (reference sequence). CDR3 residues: CASSAQAVNYGYTF. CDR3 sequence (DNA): TGTGCCAGCAGCGCCCAAGCCGTAAACTATGGCTACACCTTC.

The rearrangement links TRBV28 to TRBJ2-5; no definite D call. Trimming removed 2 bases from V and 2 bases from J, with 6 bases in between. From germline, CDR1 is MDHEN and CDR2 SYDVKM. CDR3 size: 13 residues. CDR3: CASSLARQETQYF. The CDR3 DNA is TGTGCCAGCAGTTTAGCACGGCAAGAGACCCAGTACTTC.

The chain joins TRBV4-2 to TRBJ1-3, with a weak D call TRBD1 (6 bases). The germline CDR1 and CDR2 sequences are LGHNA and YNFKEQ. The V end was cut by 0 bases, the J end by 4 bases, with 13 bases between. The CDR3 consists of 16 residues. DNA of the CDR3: TGTGCCAGCAGCCAAGAGGCGGGGGGCAAGGGAAACACCATATATTTT. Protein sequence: CASSQEAGGKGNTIYF.

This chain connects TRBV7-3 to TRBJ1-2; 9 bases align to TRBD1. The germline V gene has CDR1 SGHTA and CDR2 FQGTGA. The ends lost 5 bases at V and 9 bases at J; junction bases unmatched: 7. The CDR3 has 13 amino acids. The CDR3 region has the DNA TGTGCCAGCAGCGTGGGACAGGGTCTAAGCTACACCTTC. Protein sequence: CASSVGQGLSYTF.

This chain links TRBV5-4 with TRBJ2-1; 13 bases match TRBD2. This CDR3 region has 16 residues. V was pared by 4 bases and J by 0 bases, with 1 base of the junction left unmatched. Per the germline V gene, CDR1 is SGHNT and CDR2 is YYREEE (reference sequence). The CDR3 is CASSRLAGGSYNEQFF. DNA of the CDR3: TGTGCCAGCAGCAGACTAGCGGGAGGCTCCTACAATGAGCAGTTCTTC. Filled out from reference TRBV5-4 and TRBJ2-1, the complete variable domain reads ETGVTQSPTHLIKTRGQQVTLRCSSQSGHNTVSWYQQALGQGPQFIFQYYREEENGRGNFPPRFSGLQFPNYSSELNVNALELDDSALYLCASSRLAGGSYNEQFFGPGTRLTVL.

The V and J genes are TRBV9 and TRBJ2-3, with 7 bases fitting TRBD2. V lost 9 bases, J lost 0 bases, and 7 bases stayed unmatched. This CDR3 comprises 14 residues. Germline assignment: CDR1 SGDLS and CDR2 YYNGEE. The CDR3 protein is CATSSGPSTDTQYF. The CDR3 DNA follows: TGTGCCACTTCTAGCGGACCTAGCACAGATACGCAGTATTTT.

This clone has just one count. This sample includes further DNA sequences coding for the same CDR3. The CDR3 spells CAWSVLSEAFF. DNA of the CDR3: TGTGCCTGGAGTGTACTATCTGAAGCTTTCTTT. The chain has TRBV30 and TRBJ1-1; D gene unclear. CDR3 length: 11 residues. V lost 0 bases to trimming and J lost 6 bases, with 5 bases between them. Germline CDR1 is GTSNPN and CDR2 is SVGIG (reference sequence).

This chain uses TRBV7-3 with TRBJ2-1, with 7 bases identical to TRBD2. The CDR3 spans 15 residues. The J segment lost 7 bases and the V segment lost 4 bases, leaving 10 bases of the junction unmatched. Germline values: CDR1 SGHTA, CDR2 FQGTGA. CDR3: CASSSLGGAGNEQFF. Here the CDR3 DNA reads TGTGCCAGCAGCTCCTTGGGGGGAGCGGGGAATGAGCAGTTCTTC.

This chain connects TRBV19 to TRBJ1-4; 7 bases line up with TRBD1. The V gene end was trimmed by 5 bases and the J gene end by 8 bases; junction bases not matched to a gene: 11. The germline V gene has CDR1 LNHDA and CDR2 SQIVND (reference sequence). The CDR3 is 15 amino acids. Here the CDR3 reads CASSPRQGGYEKLFF. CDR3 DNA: TGTGCCAGTAGTCCACGACAGGGAGGATACGAAAAACTGTTTTTT.